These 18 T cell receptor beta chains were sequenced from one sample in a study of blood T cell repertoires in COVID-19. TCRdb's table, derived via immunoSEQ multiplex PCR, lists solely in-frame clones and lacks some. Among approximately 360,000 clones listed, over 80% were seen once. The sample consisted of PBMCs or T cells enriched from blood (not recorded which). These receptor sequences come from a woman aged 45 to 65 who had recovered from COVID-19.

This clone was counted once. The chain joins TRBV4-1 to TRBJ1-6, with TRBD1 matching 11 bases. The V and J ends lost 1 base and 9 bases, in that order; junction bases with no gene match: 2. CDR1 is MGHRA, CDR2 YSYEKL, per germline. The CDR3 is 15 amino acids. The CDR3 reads CASSQGGTGGSPLHF. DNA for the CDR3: TGCGCCAGCAGCCAAGGTGGGACAGGGGGTTCACCCCTCCACTTT.

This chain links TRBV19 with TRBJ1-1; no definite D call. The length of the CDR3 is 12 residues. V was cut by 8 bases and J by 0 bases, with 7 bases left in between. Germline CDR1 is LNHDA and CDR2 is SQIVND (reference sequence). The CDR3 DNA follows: TGTGCCAGTTCTAACTTGAACACTGAAGCTTTCTTT. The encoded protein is CASSNLNTEAFF.

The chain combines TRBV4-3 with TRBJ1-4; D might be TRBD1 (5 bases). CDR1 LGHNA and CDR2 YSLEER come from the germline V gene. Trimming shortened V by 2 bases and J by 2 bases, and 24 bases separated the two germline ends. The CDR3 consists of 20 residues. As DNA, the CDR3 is TGCGCCAGCAGCCAAAACCCCGCGTGGGGGGTGCGAATCACTAATGAAAAACTGTTTTTT. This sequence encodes CASSQNPAWGVRITNEKLFF.

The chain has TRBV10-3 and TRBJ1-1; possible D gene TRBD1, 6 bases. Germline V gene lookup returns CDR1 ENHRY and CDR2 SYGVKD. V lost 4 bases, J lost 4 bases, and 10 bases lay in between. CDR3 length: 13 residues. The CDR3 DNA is TGTGCCATCAGTGCGGAAGGGGGCACTGAAGCTTTCTTT. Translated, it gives CAISAEGGTEAFF.

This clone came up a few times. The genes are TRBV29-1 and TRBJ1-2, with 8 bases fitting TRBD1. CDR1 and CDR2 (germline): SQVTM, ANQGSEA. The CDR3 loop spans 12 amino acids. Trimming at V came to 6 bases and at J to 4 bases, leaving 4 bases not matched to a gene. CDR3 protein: CSVRGLGYGYTF. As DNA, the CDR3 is TGCAGCGTCAGGGGGCTTGGCTATGGCTACACCTTC.

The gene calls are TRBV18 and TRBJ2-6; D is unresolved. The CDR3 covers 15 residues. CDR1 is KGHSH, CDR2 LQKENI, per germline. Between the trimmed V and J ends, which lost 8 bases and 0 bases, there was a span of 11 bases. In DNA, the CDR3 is TGTGCCAGCGAAGCAGGTAACTCTGGGGCCAACGTCCTGACTTTC. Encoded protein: CASEAGNSGANVLTF.

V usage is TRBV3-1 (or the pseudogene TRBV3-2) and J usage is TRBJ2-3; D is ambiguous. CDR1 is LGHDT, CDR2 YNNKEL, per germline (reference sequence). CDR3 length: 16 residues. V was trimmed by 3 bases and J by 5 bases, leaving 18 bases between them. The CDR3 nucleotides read TGTGCCAGCAGCCAGTCACCCAATCGGTATGGAGATACGCAGTATTTT. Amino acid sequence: CASSQSPNRYGDTQYF.

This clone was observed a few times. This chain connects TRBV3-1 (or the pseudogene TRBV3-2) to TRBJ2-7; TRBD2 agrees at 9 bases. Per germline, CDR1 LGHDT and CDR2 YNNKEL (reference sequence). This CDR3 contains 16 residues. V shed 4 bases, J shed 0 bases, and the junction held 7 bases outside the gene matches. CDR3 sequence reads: CASSPGLAGPSYEQYF. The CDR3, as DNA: TGTGCCAGCAGCCCAGGGCTAGCGGGGCCCTCCTACGAGCAGTACTTC.

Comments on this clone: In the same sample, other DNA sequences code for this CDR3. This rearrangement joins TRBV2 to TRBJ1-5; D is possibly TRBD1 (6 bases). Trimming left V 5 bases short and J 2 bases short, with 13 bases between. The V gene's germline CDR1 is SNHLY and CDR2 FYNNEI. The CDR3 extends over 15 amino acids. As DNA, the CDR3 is TGTGCCAGCAGTTCACAGGGTTTAGGCAATCAGCCCCAGCATTTT. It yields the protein CASSSQGLGNQPQHF.

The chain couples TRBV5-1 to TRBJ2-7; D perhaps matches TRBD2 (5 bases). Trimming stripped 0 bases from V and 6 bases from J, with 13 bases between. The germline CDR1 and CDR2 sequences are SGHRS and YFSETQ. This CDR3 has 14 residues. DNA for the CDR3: TGCGCCAGCAGCTTGGCATCGGGGTTCTCCGAGCAGTACTTC. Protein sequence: CASSLASGFSEQYF.

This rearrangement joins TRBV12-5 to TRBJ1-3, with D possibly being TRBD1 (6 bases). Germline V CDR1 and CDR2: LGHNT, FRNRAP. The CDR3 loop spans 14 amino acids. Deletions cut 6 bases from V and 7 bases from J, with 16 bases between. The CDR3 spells CASGQGPGSNTIYF. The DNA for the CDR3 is TGTGCTAGTGGACAGGGCCCGGGTAGCAACACCATATATTTT.

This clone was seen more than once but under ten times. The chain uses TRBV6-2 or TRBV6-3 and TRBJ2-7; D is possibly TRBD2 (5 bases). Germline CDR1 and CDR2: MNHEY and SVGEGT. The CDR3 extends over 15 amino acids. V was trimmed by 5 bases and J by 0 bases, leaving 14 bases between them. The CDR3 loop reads CASSRAVLVSYEQYF. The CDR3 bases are TGTGCCAGCAGTAGAGCGGTACTCGTCTCCTACGAGCAGTACTTC.

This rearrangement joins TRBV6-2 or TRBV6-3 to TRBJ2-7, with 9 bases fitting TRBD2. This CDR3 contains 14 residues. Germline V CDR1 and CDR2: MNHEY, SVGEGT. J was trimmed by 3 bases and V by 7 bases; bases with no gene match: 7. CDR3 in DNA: TGTGCCAGCAACCCTAGCGGGACACTCTACGAGCAGTACTTC. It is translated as CASNPSGTLYEQYF.

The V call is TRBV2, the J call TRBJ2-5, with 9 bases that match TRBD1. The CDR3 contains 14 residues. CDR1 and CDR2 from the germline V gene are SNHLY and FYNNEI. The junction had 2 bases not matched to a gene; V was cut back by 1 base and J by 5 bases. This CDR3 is CASSEDRGQETQYF. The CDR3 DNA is TGTGCCAGCAGTGAAGACAGGGGGCAGGAGACCCAGTACTTC.

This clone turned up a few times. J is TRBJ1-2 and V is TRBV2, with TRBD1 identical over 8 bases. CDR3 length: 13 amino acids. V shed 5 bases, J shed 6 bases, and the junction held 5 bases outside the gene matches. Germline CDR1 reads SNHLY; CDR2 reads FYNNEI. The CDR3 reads CASSRTGQDGYTF. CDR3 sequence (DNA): TGTGCCAGCAGTCGGACAGGGCAGGATGGCTACACCTTC.

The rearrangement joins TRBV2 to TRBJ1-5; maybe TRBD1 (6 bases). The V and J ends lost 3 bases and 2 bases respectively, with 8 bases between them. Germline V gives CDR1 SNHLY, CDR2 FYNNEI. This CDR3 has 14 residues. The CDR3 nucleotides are TGTGCCAGCAGTGATGCAGGGGGCAATCAGCCCCAGCATTTT. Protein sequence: CASSDAGGNQPQHF. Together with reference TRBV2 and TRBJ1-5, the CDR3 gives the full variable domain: EPEVTQTPSHQVTQMGQEVILRCVPISNHLYFYWYRQILGQKVEFLVSFYNNEISEKSEIFDDQFSVERPDGSNFTLKIRSTKLEDSAMYFCASSDAGGNQPQHFGDGTRLSIL.

This CDR3 reads CASSRGRRETQYF. CDR3 DNA: TGTGCCAGTAGCAGGGGGCGTCGGGAGACCCAGTACTTC. This rearrangement joins TRBV19 to TRBJ2-5, with 8 bases fitting TRBD1. The CDR3 loop spans 13 amino acids. Germline trimming cut 6 bases from V and 5 bases from J; bases unmatched to any gene: 5. Germline lookup yields CDR1 LNHDA and CDR2 SQIVND (reference sequence).

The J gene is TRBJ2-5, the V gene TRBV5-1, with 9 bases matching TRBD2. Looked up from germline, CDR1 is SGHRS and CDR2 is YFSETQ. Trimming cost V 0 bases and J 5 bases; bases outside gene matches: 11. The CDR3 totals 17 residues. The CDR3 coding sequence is TGCGCCAGCAGCTTGGATATAGCGGGGGCCCCCGGGGAGACCCAGTACTTC. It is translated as CASSLDIAGAPGETQYF.